These 29 T cell receptor beta chains share one sample of origin, sequenced in a study of T cell responses to AZD1222 COVID-19 vaccine. This table comes from immunoSEQ multiplex PCR, and its TCRdb copy is limited to in-frame clones, with some not included. Among approximately 140,000 clones listed, approximately 90% were seen once. Sequenced here: peripheral blood, sampled on day 0 of AZD1222 vaccination. The receptors derive from an adult in good health.

The chain links TRBV6-1 to TRBJ1-5, with a possible D match to TRBD1 (5 bases). Germline assignment: CDR1 MNHNS and CDR2 SASEGT. V lost 3 bases to trimming and J lost 6 bases, with 15 bases between them. The CDR3 contains 15 residues. The CDR3: CASSDRQTWVQPQHF. CDR3 sequence (DNA): TGTGCCAGCAGTGACCGACAGACGTGGGTTCAGCCCCAGCATTTT.

In this sample, this clone turned up a few times. The chain couples TRBV7-8 to TRBJ2-2; 7 bases are a match to TRBD1. The trim removed 2 bases at V and 8 bases at J, leaving 14 bases unmatched. The CDR3 is 17 residues long. Germline V CDR1 and CDR2: SGHVS, FQNEAQ. DNA of the CDR3: TGTGCCAGCAGCTTAAGGGGACAGACAACCCCTTCGGGGGAGCTGTTTTTT. Protein product: CASSLRGQTTPSGELFF.

The rearrangement links TRBV2 to TRBJ2-1; TRBD1 is a possible D gene (7 bases). There are 15 residues in the CDR3. The V gene's germline CDR1 is SNHLY and CDR2 FYNNEI. V was trimmed by 3 bases and J by 3 bases, leaving 12 bases between them. The CDR3 DNA sequence: TGTGCCAGCAGTGACCAGGGGGGACACTACAATGAGCAGTTCTTC. This sequence encodes CASSDQGGHYNEQFF.

The rearrangement joins TRBV11-2 to TRBJ1-1; no clear D. The CDR3 extends over 13 amino acids. Germline V gives CDR1 SGHAT, CDR2 FQNNGV. V lost 5 bases, J lost 1 base, and 8 bases lay in between. The CDR3 region is CASSVDQNTEAFF. The DNA of the CDR3 is TGTGCCAGCAGCGTCGACCAGAACACTGAAGCTTTCTTT.

This chain links TRBV9 with TRBJ1-2; no definite D call. This CDR3 has 13 residues. CDR1 is SGDLS, CDR2 YYNGEE, per germline. V gave up 1 base and J gave up 7 bases, with 11 bases separating them. CDR3 bases: TGTGCCAGCAGCGTAAGGCCTGATGGTGGCTACACCTTC. Translation: CASSVRPDGGYTF. Full variable domain (remainder filled in from reference TRBV9 and TRBJ1-2): DSGVTQTPKHLITATGQRVTLRCSPRSGDLSVYWYQQSLDQGLQFLIQYYNGEERAKGNILERFSAQQFPDLHSELNLSSLELGDSALYFCASSVRPDGGYTFGSGTRLTVV.

The gene calls are TRBV3-1 (or the pseudogene TRBV3-2) and TRBJ1-2; unclear D gene. This CDR3 is 15 amino acids long. Looked up from germline, CDR1 is LGHDT and CDR2 is YNNKEL (reference sequence). Trimming stripped 2 bases from V and 2 bases from J, with 12 bases between. In nucleotides, the CDR3 is TGTGCCAGCAGCCAAAAGCTGGCAACCAACTATGGCTACACCTTC. Protein product: CASSQKLATNYGYTF.

The chain joins TRBV5-1 to TRBJ2-1, with unresolved D. The length of the CDR3 is 13 residues. CDR1 and CDR2 from the germline V gene are SGHRS and YFSETQ. V gave up 0 bases and J gave up 10 bases, with 11 bases separating them. The CDR3 region has the DNA TGCGCCAGCAGCTTGGTGGCAGAGACAGAGCAGTTCTTC. Its translation: CASSLVAETEQFF.

The chain is built from TRBV5-1 and TRBJ2-5; possible D gene TRBD1, 6 bases. The length of the CDR3 is 13 residues. Germline CDR1 is SGHRS and CDR2 is YFSETQ. Trimming pared 4 bases from V and 1 base from J, leaving 8 bases between. The CDR3 DNA is TGCGCCAGCAGCCCCAGGGGCCAAGAGACCCAGTACTTC. The encoded protein is CASSPRGQETQYF.

This chain uses TRBV11-3 with TRBJ2-3; weak D call: TRBD1 (5 bases). The V gene lost 6 bases and the J gene lost 6 bases, with 13 bases spanning the gap. Germline lookup yields CDR1 SGHNT and CDR2 YENEEA. There are 13 residues in the CDR3. The CDR3 DNA is TGTGCCAGCAGACGGACACCAATGGATACGCAGTATTTT. Its protein product is CASRRTPMDTQYF.

This clone was seen just once. The chain couples TRBV10-2 to TRBJ2-1; D might be TRBD1 (6 bases). The CDR3 length is 16 residues. Trimming left V 7 bases short and J 4 bases short, with 20 bases between. Germline CDR1 is WSHSY and CDR2 is SAAADI. This CDR3 reads CASTGSKAGDYNEQFF. CDR3 nucleotide sequence: TGCGCCAGCACCGGGTCTAAGGCAGGGGATTACAATGAGCAGTTCTTC.

The chain employs TRBV5-5 and TRBJ1-2, with D possibly TRBD1 on 5 matching bases. This CDR3 is 14 amino acids long. Germline V gives CDR1 SGHKS, CDR2 YYEKEE (reference sequence). V lost 2 bases to trimming and J lost 4 bases, with 12 bases between them. The CDR3: CASSFDGGAYGYTF. CDR3 nucleotide sequence: TGTGCCAGCAGCTTTGACGGAGGGGCCTATGGCTACACCTTC.

This chain links TRBV4-2 with TRBJ1-4; 8 bases line up with TRBD1. The CDR3 has 20 amino acids. From germline, CDR1 is LGHNA and CDR2 YNFKEQ. V dropped 0 bases and J dropped 2; count of bases not matched to a gene: 14. Here the CDR3 DNA reads TGTGCCAGCAGCCAAGATCTCTTGACCGGGACAGGCGCGACTAATGAAAAACTGTTTTTT. Its protein is CASSQDLLTGTGATNEKLFF.

CDR3 nucleotides: TGTGCCACCAGTGATTTGTGGGGCACGGGGAGCTACACCTTC. Its protein is CATSDLWGTGSYTF. The chain is built from TRBV24-1 and TRBJ1-2, with D maybe TRBD1 (5 bases). Trimming shortened V by 0 bases and J by 9 bases, and 13 bases separated the two germline ends. Germline assignment: CDR1 KGHDR and CDR2 SFDVKD. The CDR3 is 14 amino acids.

This clone was recorded only once. The chain has TRBV24-1 and TRBJ1-2, with D unresolved. This CDR3 contains 12 residues. Germline V CDR1 and CDR2: KGHDR, SFDVKD. The V end lost 3 bases, the J end lost 7 bases, and 8 bases lay between the germline ends. The CDR3 region is CATSDPVLGYTF. DNA for the CDR3: TGTGCCACCAGTGATCCGGTCCTTGGCTACACCTTC.

This clone was counted once. The chain recombines TRBV9 with TRBJ2-1; 8 bases align to TRBD2. CDR3 length: 15 amino acids. V shed 0 bases and J 2 bases; nucleotides not matched to a gene: 1. Germline V gene sequence: CDR1 SGDLS, CDR2 YYNGEE. The CDR3 DNA reads TGTGCCAGCAGCGTAGAAGCGGGAGCCTACAATGAGCAGTTCTTC. The encoded protein is CASSVEAGAYNEQFF.

The genes are TRBV2 and TRBJ1-1; TRBD1 is a possible D gene (5 bases). From germline, CDR1 is SNHLY and CDR2 FYNNEI. The V and J ends lost 4 bases and 1 base respectively, with 22 bases between them. CDR3 length equals 18 residues. In nucleotides, the CDR3 is TGTGCCAGCAGTGTTCCCAGGGAGCATCCAGACCCGAACACTGAAGCTTTCTTT. Encoded protein: CASSVPREHPDPNTEAFF. Drawing the rest from reference TRBV2 and TRBJ1-1, the complete variable domain is EPEVTQTPSHQVTQMGQEVILRCVPISNHLYFYWYRQILGQKVEFLVSFYNNEISEKSEIFDDQFSVERPDGSNFTLKIRSTKLEDSAMYFCASSVPREHPDPNTEAFFGQGTRLTVV.

V and J are TRBV7-9 and TRBJ2-5, with 8 bases identical to TRBD2. The germline gives CDR1 SEHNR, CDR2 FQNEAQ (reference sequence). There are 16 residues in the CDR3. Trimming cost V 5 bases and J 3 bases; bases outside gene matches: 11. The CDR3 protein is CASSPNPGGGEETQYF. CDR3 nucleotide sequence: TGTGCCAGCAGCCCCAACCCGGGGGGGGGTGAAGAGACCCAGTACTTC.

The chain employs TRBV10-2 and TRBJ2-7; 7 bases fit TRBD2. CDR3 size: 13 residues. Germline CDR1 reads WSHSY; CDR2 reads SAAADI. The V gene end was trimmed by 4 bases and the J gene end by 6 bases; junction bases not matched to a gene: 6. The CDR3 DNA sequence: TGCGCCAGCAGTGGTCGCGGGAGCCCCGAGCAGTACTTC. This sequence encodes CASSGRGSPEQYF.

This clone was observed a single time. This rearrangement joins TRBV10-2 to TRBJ1-2; D is uncertain. The CDR3 runs to 13 residues. Germline assignment: CDR1 WSHSY and CDR2 SAAADI. Between the trimmed V and J ends, which lost 8 bases and 3 bases, there was a span of 13 bases. The CDR3 DNA reads TGCGCCAGCGGAAAGGGAAGGGACTATGGCTACACCTTC. It is translated as CASGKGRDYGYTF.

This chain connects TRBV6-5 to TRBJ1-2, with D uncertain. CDR1 and CDR2 (germline): MNHEY, SVGAGI. The length of the CDR3 is 14 residues. Trimming stripped 7 bases from V and 4 bases from J, with 16 bases between. For the CDR3, the DNA is TGTGCCAGCACCAAAGACACTTCTCCCTATGGCTACACCTTC. Amino acids: CASTKDTSPYGYTF.

The chain links TRBV5-6 to TRBJ2-5, with TRBD2 as a possible D gene (6 bases). The CDR3 runs 13 residues. Per germline, CDR1 SGHDT and CDR2 YYEEEE. Trimming stripped 0 bases from V and 5 bases from J, with 8 bases between. The CDR3 loop reads CASSLAREETQYF. In DNA, the CDR3 is TGTGCCAGCAGCTTGGCTCGGGAGGAGACCCAGTACTTC. Variable domain in full (rest from reference TRBV5-6 and TRBJ2-5): DAGVTQSPTHLIKTRGQQVTLRCSPKSGHDTVSWYQQALGQGPQFIFQYYEEEERQRGNFPDRFSGHQFPNYSSELNVNALLLGDSALYLCASSLAREETQYFGPGTRLLVL.

V and J are TRBV27 and TRBJ1-2, with 7 bases matching TRBD1. This CDR3 region has 14 residues. Trimming at V came to 5 bases and at J to 4 bases, leaving 7 bases not matched to a gene. From germline, CDR1 is MNHEY and CDR2 SMNVEV (reference sequence). CDR3 in DNA: TGTGCCAGCAGTATCGCGGGACAGTTCTATGGCTACACCTTC. Translating it yields CASSIAGQFYGYTF.

V and J are TRBV2 and TRBJ1-1; D may be TRBD1 (5 bases). Trimming took 5 bases from V and 1 from J, leaving 8 bases between them. Germline loops: CDR1 SNHLY, CDR2 FYNNEI. CDR3 length equals 13 residues. The CDR3 DNA reads TGTGCCAGCAGTATTCAGGGGAACACTGAAGCTTTCTTT. Amino acids: CASSIQGNTEAFF.

The chain links TRBV27 to TRBJ2-2, with D possibly matching TRBD1 (6 bases). Trimming took 3 bases from V and 4 from J, leaving 12 bases between them. CDR3 length: 15 residues. CDR1 is MNHEY and CDR2 is SMNVEV in the germline V gene (reference sequence). The CDR3 reads CASSFPSRGTGELFF. Here the CDR3 DNA reads TGTGCCAGCAGTTTTCCCAGCAGGGGCACCGGGGAGCTGTTTTTT.

CDR3: CASSRFRTGSRKNTEAFF. As DNA, the CDR3 is TGTGCCAGCAGCCGCTTCCGGACAGGGAGTCGTAAGAACACTGAAGCTTTCTTT. V and J are TRBV5-5 and TRBJ1-1; TRBD1 agrees at 8 bases. With 4 bases clipped from V and 1 base from J, the junction kept 15 bases outside the gene matches. The CDR3 runs 18 residues. From germline, CDR1 is SGHKS and CDR2 YYEKEE (reference sequence).

This clone was counted once. The rearrangement joins TRBV4-2 to TRBJ2-3; D is unclear. CDR1 is LGHNA and CDR2 is YNFKEQ in the germline V gene. Trimming took off 1 base at V and 6 bases at J, with 5 bases between the two ends. The CDR3 consists of 12 residues. CDR3: CASSQAADTQYF. CDR3 DNA: TGTGCCAGCAGCCAAGCTGCGGATACGCAGTATTTT.

The chain joins TRBV12-3 or TRBV12-4 to TRBJ2-7, with 7 bases matching TRBD1. The V and J ends lost 8 bases and 2 bases, in that order; junction bases with no gene match: 6. The CDR3 consists of 13 residues. In DNA form, the CDR3 reads TGTGCCAGCGGTTCCGACAGGGCCTACGAGCAGTACTTC. Translation gives CASGSDRAYEQYF.

The J gene is TRBJ1-2, the V gene TRBV2; no firm D call. Germline V gene sequence: CDR1 SNHLY, CDR2 FYNNEI. V was cut by 8 bases and J by 8 bases, with 15 bases left in between. This CDR3 has 12 amino acids. CDR3 protein: CASEVGASGYTF. CDR3 nucleotides: TGTGCCAGCGAAGTCGGCGCGTCGGGCTACACCTTC.

This rearrangement joins TRBV2 to TRBJ2-7, with D perhaps matching TRBD2 (6 bases). The CDR3 loop spans 13 amino acids. V lost 11 bases to trimming and J lost 7 bases, with 21 bases between them. Per germline, CDR1 SNHLY and CDR2 FYNNEI. CDR3 sequence: CAGGGSSAGEQYF. The CDR3 nucleotides read TGTGCCGGAGGAGGGAGTTCCGCGGGGGAGCAGTACTTC. The variable domain in full, with the rest retrieved from reference TRBV2 and TRBJ2-7, is EPEVTQTPSHQVTQMGQEVILRCVPISNHLYFYWYRQILGQKVEFLVSFYNNEISEKSEIFDDQFSVERPDGSNFTLKIRSTKLEDSAMYFCAGGGSSAGEQYFGPGTRLTVT.